This is a list of T cell receptor beta chains from one sample in a study of Graves' ophthalmopathy and Graves' hyperthyroidism. From the multiplex PCR reads, TCRdb called clonotypes with MiXCR, one entry per CDR3 protein. The sample lists hundreds of thousands of distinct CDR3 sequences; about a fifth were seen once. Sequenced input: peripheral blood. Receptor source: a woman under 30 with stable Graves' hyperthyroidism. Some clones in this sample may be carry-over from other donors' samples. Each CDR3 is given with its conserved first and last residue.

j_call: TRBJ1-5; v_call: TRBV5-6; cdr3_aa: CASSLEGKGNQPQHF
j_call: TRBJ2-7; v_call: TRBV6-2/TRBV6-3; cdr3_aa: CASTNSHYEQYF
j_call: TRBJ1-2; v_call: TRBV3-1; cdr3_aa: CASSQLEGYTF
j_call: TRBJ1-5; v_call: TRBV28; cdr3_aa: CASGGGIAGGPQHF
j_call: TRBJ1-1; v_call: TRBV7-3; cdr3_aa: CASSQDGLNTEAFF
j_call: TRBJ2-2; v_call: TRBV9; cdr3_aa: CASRPVGGTGELFF
j_call: TRBJ1-1; v_call: TRBV29-1; cdr3_aa: CSVGRLNTEAFF
j_call: TRBJ1-5; v_call: TRBV20-1; cdr3_aa: CSARDRGRENYSNQPQHF
j_call: TRBJ2-7; v_call: TRBV20-1; cdr3_aa: CSARARGRLGGYEQYF
j_call: TRBJ1-3; v_call: TRBV9; cdr3_aa: CASSDLGQSHTIYF
j_call: TRBJ1-3; v_call: TRBV19; cdr3_aa: CASSIEAAGAGNTIYF
j_call: TRBJ2-7; v_call: TRBV20-1; cdr3_aa: CSATRPDGPYEQYF
j_call: TRBJ2-5; v_call: TRBV2; cdr3_aa: CASRGDREEETQYF